This T cell receptor (beta chain) emerged from a study of cytomegalovirus exposure and HLA in healthy donors. Study conclusions and caveats: In vitro checks showed that a few CMV-associated chains really do target CMV antigens. The study flagged some 170 TCR beta chains as cytomegalovirus-associated.

Generated by immunoSEQ multiplex PCR, the TCRdb table keeps only in-frame clones and is missing some. The sample records some 260,000 clones, 90% being singletons. V dropped 4 bases and J dropped 6 bases, with 13 bases sitting between them. The germline V gene encodes CDR1 SGHDT and CDR2 YYEEEE. This CDR3 region has 13 residues. Of note for this clone: Its antigen is still unknown.

Donors were drawn from the roughly 120-subject validation cohort, separate from the approximately 640-subject first cohort. The clonotype was recovered from a woman aged 25-40 years in good health and CMV-seronegative. The rearrangement joins TRBV5-6 to TRBJ1-2; possible D gene TRBD1, 6 bases. The source material was PBMCs. The CDR3 DNA sequence: TGTGCCAGCAGCACTGGAGGGGGTCATGGCTACACCTTC. Translation gives CASSTGGGHGYTF.